This T cell receptor beta chain was retrieved from a study of early T cells in non-severe SARS-CoV-2 infection. Study summary: Investigators sequenced bulk RNA drawn from unsorted whole blood, and chains remained unpaired. Study observations and caveats: CD4 and private specificities were missed by VDJdb matching, which favored anti-spike CD8 responses.

V dropped 4 bases and J dropped 4; count of bases not matched to a gene: 6. The CDR3 covers 14 residues. Per germline, CDR1 MDHEN and CDR2 SYDVKM. This clonotype was seen at least ten times. Antigen: not known. Individual cDNA molecules received unique molecular identifiers. TCRdb re-called the 5' RACE reads through MiXCR, storing one row per CDR3 protein. Of 65,000 to 75,000 distinct CDR3 sequences in the sample, approximately 10% were seen once. This TCR was recovered from an adult who was a healthcare worker with PCR-confirmed SARS-CoV-2 infection or an uninfected control (not recorded which). The chain couples TRBV28 to TRBJ1-2, with 7 bases that match TRBD1. The specimen was whole blood. CDR3 in amino acids: CASSSGTVVYGYTF. The CDR3, as DNA: TGTGCCAGCAGTTCCGGGACAGTGGTCTATGGCTACACCTTC.